This is a list of T cell receptor beta chains from one sample in a study of neurological immune-mediated disorders. A single record per CDR3 protein comes from TCRdb applying MiXCR to the 5' RACE reads. The sample has roughly 39,000 distinct CDR3 sequences, approximately 7% seen once. Material for sequencing was CD4+ T cells from blood. Receptors were obtained from a man in his fifties in good health. The CDR3 runs from the conserved cysteine through the conserved F or W. The D gene is left open where the match is weak. Expanded clones are given a class, and other clones once, few, many or no size at all.

clone_size	j_call	d_call	cdr3_length	v_call	cdr3_nt	cdr3_aa
many	TRBJ2-2	NA	12	TRBV30	TGTGCCTGGACCAGAAACACCGGGGAGCTGTTTTTT	CAWTRNTGELFF
many	TRBJ2-2	NA	15	TRBV7-3	TGTGCCAGCAGCTTAGGCCCGAGGAACACCGGGGAGCTGTTTTTT	CASSLGPRNTGELFF
many	TRBJ2-7	TRBD1	15	TRBV18	TGTGCCAGCTCACCCGTGGGGACAGGAGACTACGAGCAGTACTTC	CASSPVGTGDYEQYF
many	TRBJ1-5	NA	15	TRBV9	TGTGCCAGCAGTGGGGCGGGGATGGGGGGTCAGCCCCAGCATTTT	CASSGAGMGGQPQHF
few	TRBJ1-4	NA	15	TRBV28	TGTGCCAGCAGTTTTAATGGGTTGAAAAATGAAAAACTGTTTTTT	CASSFNGLKNEKLFF
many	TRBJ2-5	TRBD1	14	TRBV20-1	TGCAGTGCTGGCCGGTCGGGACAGCAAGAGACCCAGTACTTC	CSAGRSGQQETQYF
many	TRBJ2-1	NA	12	TRBV30	TGTGCCTGGATCCCCGGAGACAATGAGCAGTTCTTC	CAWIPGDNEQFF
many	TRBJ2-2	NA	12	TRBV3-1	TGTGCCAGCAGCTACCGCACCGGGGAGCTGTTTTTT	CASSYRTGELFF
NA	TRBJ2-7	TRBD1	15	TRBV7-9	TGTGCCAGCAGCTTAGAAGGGACAGGGTCTGGGGAGCAGTACTTC	CASSLEGTGSGEQYF
many	TRBJ2-1	NA	15	TRBV10-3	TGTGCCATCAGTGGAGGTAGCGGCACCTACAATGAGCAGTTCTTC	CAISGGSGTYNEQFF
many	TRBJ1-1	NA	17	TRBV20-1	TGCAGTGCTAGAGATCCTTACAGGTCTCTGAAGAACACTGAAGCTTTCTTT	CSARDPYRSLKNTEAFF
NA	TRBJ2-1	NA	14	TRBV7-9	TGTGCCAGCAGCTTAAAAGGTCCGGGCAATGAGCAGTTCTTC	CASSLKGPGNEQFF
many	TRBJ2-1	NA	16	TRBV20-1	TGCAGTGCTAGAGATCCCGGATTCCGCTCCTACAATGAGCAGTTCTTC	CSARDPGFRSYNEQFF
many	TRBJ1-1	NA	17	TRBV5-1	TGCGCCAGCAGCAGCCTGAAAAGGAAGGCCGGGGTCACTGAAGCTTTCTTT	CASSSLKRKAGVTEAFF
many	TRBJ2-3	NA	14	TRBV4-1	TGCGCCAGCAGCCAAGGGACTTCGTCCGATACGCAGTATTTT	CASSQGTSSDTQYF
few	TRBJ2-3	NA	16	TRBV5-1	TGCGCCAGGCCCCGGCGGGACAAGGAGTCCACAGATACGCAGTATTTT	CARPRRDKESTDTQYF
many	TRBJ2-2	TRBD2	16	TRBV5-1	TGCGCCAGCAGCTTGGCCCTAGCGGGAGGGTCCGGGGAGCTGTTTTTT	CASSLALAGGSGELFF
many	TRBJ1-5	NA	10	TRBV28	TGTGCCAGCAGTTTACAGCCCCAGCATTTT	CASSLQPQHF
many	TRBJ2-1	TRBD2	15	TRBV10-3	TGTGCCATCAGCGCAACTAGCGGGAGCTACAATGAGCAGTTCTTC	CAISATSGSYNEQFF
few	TRBJ1-4	TRBD1	15	TRBV19	TGTGCCAGTAATCGCCGGGACAGAGACGAGGAAAAACTGTTTTTT	CASNRRDRDEEKLFF
few	TRBJ2-3	TRBD2	14	TRBV5-1	TGCGCCAGCAGCTTGTCCCTAGCGGCAGATACGCAGTATTTT	CASSLSLAADTQYF
many	TRBJ1-1	NA	14	TRBV7-2	TGTGCCAGCAGCTCGACAGGACAGAACACTGAAGCTTTCTTT	CASSSTGQNTEAFF
many	TRBJ2-1	NA	13	TRBV29-1	TGCAGCGCGACTCGGAGCTCCTACAATGAGCAGTTCTTC	CSATRSSYNEQFF
many	TRBJ1-1	NA	15	TRBV28	TGTGCCAGCAGTTTAAATTACAGGCTCAACACTGAAGCTTTCTTT	CASSLNYRLNTEAFF
many	TRBJ2-1	TRBD1	14	TRBV20-1	TGCAGTGCTAATAAGGGACAGCTCTACAATGAGCAGTTCTTC	CSANKGQLYNEQFF
many	TRBJ2-7	NA	13	TRBV29-1	TGCAGCGTTGCCAGGGGGGTTATTTACGAGCAGTACTTC	CSVARGVIYEQYF
many	TRBJ2-2	TRBD2	16	TRBV7-3	TGTGCCAGCAGCCACCTGGGGGAGGGCCGGAGCGGGGAGCTGTTTTTT	CASSHLGEGRSGELFF
many	TRBJ2-3	NA	15	TRBV9	TGTGCCAGCAGCGAAACCTACTACTACACAGATACGCAGTATTTT	CASSETYYYTDTQYF
many	TRBJ2-2	NA	15	TRBV5-1	TGCGCCAGCAGCTTGGCGGGACAAAACACCGGGGAGCTGTTTTTT	CASSLAGQNTGELFF
NA	TRBJ2-1	NA	15	TRBV29-1	TGCAGCGTCGGGGGGCCAGGGCTTTCCTACAATGAGCAGTTCTTC	CSVGGPGLSYNEQFF
many	TRBJ2-7	TRBD2	16	TRBV5-1	TGCGCCAGCAGCACCAACCCTAGCGGGAGATTCCACGAGCAGTACTTC	CASSTNPSGRFHEQYF
many	TRBJ1-1	NA	16	TRBV6-1	TGTGCCAGCAGTCCTCCCCTGGGGAGGGATCGAACTGAAGCTTTCTTT	CASSPPLGRDRTEAFF
many	TRBJ2-1	NA	11	TRBV19	TGTGCCAGTAGTATATTGGGAGAGCAGTTCTTC	CASSILGEQFF
many	TRBJ1-1	TRBD1	14	TRBV6-5	TGTGCCACGAAGGGACAGGAGAAGAACACTGAAGCTTTCTTT	CATKGQEKNTEAFF
NA	TRBJ2-1	TRBD2	16	TRBV18	TGTGCCAGCTCACCATTTTCTAGCGGGAGGGCCATTGAGCAGTTCTTC	CASSPFSSGRAIEQFF
many	TRBJ2-2	NA	17	TRBV28	TGTGCCAGCAGTTTACGTGACTTGCCGTTCCGCACCGGGGAGCTGTTTTTT	CASSLRDLPFRTGELFF
many	TRBJ2-1	NA	15	TRBV12-3/TRBV12-4	TGTGCCAGCAGTTTTTCAAGGACTAGGGGGCGAGAGCAGTTCTTC	CASSFSRTRGREQFF
many	TRBJ1-1	NA	11	TRBV29-1	TGCAGCGTTGGCAGCAACACTGAAGCTTTCTTT	CSVGSNTEAFF
many	TRBJ1-6	TRBD1	15	TRBV4-1	TGCGCCAGCAGCCAAGAGGACAGGGGGGGTTCACCCCTCCACTTT	CASSQEDRGGSPLHF